This record concerns one TCR beta chain sequence. The source of the sample is a study of control samples from healthy donors and cancer patients. The V and J ends lost 6 bases and 1 base, in that order; junction bases with no gene match: 8. CDR3 length: 15 amino acids. CDR1 SGHTA and CDR2 FQGNSA come from the germline V gene. Clones were read by immunoSEQ multiplex PCR, and TCRdb kept only the in-frame ones, dropping some. The sample contains approximately 94,000 clones, about 86% of which appear only once. The specimen was blood. This TCR was sampled from a woman between 50 and 59 years old in good health. The rearrangement uses TRBV7-2 and TRBJ2-5; 7 bases map to TRBD1. In nucleotides, the CDR3 is TGTGCCAGCAGACCGAGGACAGGCCTCCAAGAGACCCAGTACTTC. This gives the protein CASRPRTGLQETQYF.